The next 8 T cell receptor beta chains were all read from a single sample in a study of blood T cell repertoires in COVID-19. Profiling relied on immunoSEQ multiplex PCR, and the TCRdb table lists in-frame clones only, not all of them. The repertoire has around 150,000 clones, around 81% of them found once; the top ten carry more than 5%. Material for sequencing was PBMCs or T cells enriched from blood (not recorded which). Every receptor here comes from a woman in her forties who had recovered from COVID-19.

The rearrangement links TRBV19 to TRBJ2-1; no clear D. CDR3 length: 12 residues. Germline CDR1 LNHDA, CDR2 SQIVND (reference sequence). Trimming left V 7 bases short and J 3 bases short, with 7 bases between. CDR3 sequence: CASMAGYNEQFF. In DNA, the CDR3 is TGTGCCAGTATGGCAGGCTACAATGAGCAGTTCTTC.

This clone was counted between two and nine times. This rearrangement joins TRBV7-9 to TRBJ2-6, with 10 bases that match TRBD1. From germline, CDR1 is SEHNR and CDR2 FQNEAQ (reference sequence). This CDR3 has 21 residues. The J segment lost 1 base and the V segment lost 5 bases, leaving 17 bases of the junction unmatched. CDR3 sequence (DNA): TGTGCCAGCAGCACCACGTGGGCCGGGACAGGGGAATCTTCTGGGGCCAACGTCCTGACTTTC. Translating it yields CASSTTWAGTGESSGANVLTF.

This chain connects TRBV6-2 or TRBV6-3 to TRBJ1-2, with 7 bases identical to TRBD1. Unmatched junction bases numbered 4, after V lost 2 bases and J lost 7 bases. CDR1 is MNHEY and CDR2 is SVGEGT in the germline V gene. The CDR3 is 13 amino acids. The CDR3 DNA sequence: TGTGCCAGCAGTTACGCGACAGGGACTGGCTACACCTTC. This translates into CASSYATGTGYTF.

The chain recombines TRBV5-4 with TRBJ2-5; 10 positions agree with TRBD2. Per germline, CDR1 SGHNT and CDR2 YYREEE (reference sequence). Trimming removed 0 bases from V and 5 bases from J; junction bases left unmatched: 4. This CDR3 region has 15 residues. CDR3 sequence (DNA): TGTGCCAGCAGCTTGGGTCTAGCGGGAGTGGAGACCCAGTACTTC. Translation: CASSLGLAGVETQYF.

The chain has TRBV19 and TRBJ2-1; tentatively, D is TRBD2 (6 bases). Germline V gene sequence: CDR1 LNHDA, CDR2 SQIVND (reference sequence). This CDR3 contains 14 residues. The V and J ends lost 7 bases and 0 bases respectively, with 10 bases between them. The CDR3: CASNRGSSYNEQFF. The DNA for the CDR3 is TGTGCCAGTAATCGGGGGAGCTCCTACAATGAGCAGTTCTTC.

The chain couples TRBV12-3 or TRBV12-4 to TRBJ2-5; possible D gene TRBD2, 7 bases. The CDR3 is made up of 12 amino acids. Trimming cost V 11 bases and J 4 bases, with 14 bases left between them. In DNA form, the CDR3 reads TGTGCCGTCGGCGGGGGCGTAGAGACCCAGTACTTC. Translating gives CAVGGGVETQYF.

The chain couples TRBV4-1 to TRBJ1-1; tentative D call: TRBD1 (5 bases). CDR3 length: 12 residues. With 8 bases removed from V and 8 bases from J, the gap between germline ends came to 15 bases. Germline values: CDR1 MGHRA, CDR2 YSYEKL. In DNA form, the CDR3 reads TGCGCCAGCCGGGACCGGGAGCCCGAAGCTTTCTTT. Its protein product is CASRDREPEAFF.

The CDR3: CASTAREGGWELFF. The CDR3 DNA sequence: TGTGCCAGCACCGCCCGAGAAGGGGGATGGGAGCTGTTTTTT. This chain connects TRBV3-1 (or the pseudogene TRBV3-2) to TRBJ2-2; tentative D call: TRBD1 (6 bases). Germline assignment: CDR1 LGHDT and CDR2 YNNKEL (reference sequence). This CDR3 is 14 amino acids long. The germline V and J ends were trimmed by 7 bases and 9 bases, with 18 bases remaining between them.